Presented here are 8 T cell receptor beta chains from one specimen sequenced in a study of shared clonotypes between healthy human individuals. Sequenced by immunoSEQ multiplex PCR; TCRdb stores in-frame clones only, minus some. The sample has 2 million to 2.5 million clones, approximately 94% seen once. Sample: naive CD4+ T cells sorted from blood. Regarding subset: CD45RA+ positively selected. The receptors originated from a young man in good health.

The rearrangement links TRBV29-1 to TRBJ2-3; 10 bases are shared with TRBD2. Germline V gene data show CDR1 as SQVTM and CDR2 as ANQGSEA. This CDR3 comprises 16 residues. J gave up 4 bases and V 1 base, and 8 bases lay outside the gene matches. In DNA, the CDR3 is TGCAGCGTTGAAGGGCGTGCTAGCGGGAGCTCAGATACGCAGTATTTT. Translated, it gives CSVEGRASGSSDTQYF.

This clone occurred once. The chain uses TRBV6-6 and TRBJ2-2; D is unresolved. V lost 4 bases and J lost 4, with 7 bases in between. The CDR3 loop spans 13 amino acids. Germline V gives CDR1 MNHNY, CDR2 SVGAGI (reference sequence). The CDR3 DNA sequence: TGTGCCAGCAGTTCTAGAGGCACCGGGGAGCTGTTTTTT. Protein: CASSSRGTGELFF.

The chain carries TRBV9 and TRBJ2-3; 14 bases align to TRBD2. V lost 2 bases, J lost 5 bases, and 4 bases stayed unmatched. This CDR3 is built from 16 residues. Germline CDR1 SGDLS, CDR2 YYNGEE. The CDR3 here is CASSVRTSGGKDTQYF. The CDR3 DNA follows: TGTGCCAGCAGCGTGCGGACTAGCGGGGGGAAAGATACGCAGTATTTT.

The chain has TRBV6-5 and TRBJ2-1; tentatively, D is TRBD1 or TRBD2 (6 bases each). V was cut by 5 bases and J by 9 bases, with 11 bases left in between. This CDR3 contains 12 residues. CDR1 and CDR2 (germline): MNHEY, SVGAGI. CDR3 sequence reads: CASSSRGGEQFF. The CDR3 coding sequence is TGTGCCAGCAGTAGCAGGGGAGGTGAGCAGTTCTTC.

This sequence joins TRBV6-1 and TRBJ1-5; TRBD1 matches 7 bases. The CDR3 contains 15 residues. Germline lookup yields CDR1 MNHNS and CDR2 SASEGT. Trimming took 6 bases from V and 2 from J; bases not matched to a gene: 7. This CDR3 is CASSATGVGNQPQHF. The CDR3 nucleotides are TGTGCCAGCAGCGCCACAGGGGTCGGCAATCAGCCCCAGCATTTT.

On this clone: This could be a read error, since a much larger clone is one nucleotide away. V and J are TRBV5-6 and TRBJ2-2; D gene unclear. The CDR3 is made up of 12 amino acids. V gave up 3 bases and J gave up 4 bases, with 4 bases separating them. From germline, CDR1 is SGHDT and CDR2 YYEEEE. CDR3 sequence reads: CASSWGTGELFF. The CDR3 region has the DNA TGTGCCAGCAGCTGGGGCACCGGGGAGCTGTTTTTT.

Concerning this clone: Other DNA sequences of this sample code for an identical CDR3. The chain couples TRBV9 to TRBJ1-1; 8 bases are shared with TRBD1. The CDR3 is 14 residues long. Losses at the gene ends were 9 bases for V and 1 base for J; bases not matched to a gene: 8. Per the germline V gene, CDR1 is SGDLS and CDR2 is YYNGEE. As DNA, the CDR3 is TGTGCCACGCCCAGGGGGCGAGGGAACACTGAAGCTTTCTTT. Encoded protein: CATPRGRGNTEAFF.

At least ten counts were recorded for this clone. The chain combines TRBV4-2 with TRBJ2-7; possibly TRBD1 or TRBD2 for D (5 bases each). Trimming shortened V by 4 bases and J by 2 bases, and 24 bases separated the two germline ends. The V gene's germline CDR1 is LGHNA and CDR2 YNFKEQ. This CDR3 has 18 amino acids. The CDR3 is CASSLLSGQGEIPYEQYF. CDR3 DNA: TGTGCCAGCAGCCTCCTGTCCGGCCAGGGAGAAATCCCCTACGAGCAGTACTTC.